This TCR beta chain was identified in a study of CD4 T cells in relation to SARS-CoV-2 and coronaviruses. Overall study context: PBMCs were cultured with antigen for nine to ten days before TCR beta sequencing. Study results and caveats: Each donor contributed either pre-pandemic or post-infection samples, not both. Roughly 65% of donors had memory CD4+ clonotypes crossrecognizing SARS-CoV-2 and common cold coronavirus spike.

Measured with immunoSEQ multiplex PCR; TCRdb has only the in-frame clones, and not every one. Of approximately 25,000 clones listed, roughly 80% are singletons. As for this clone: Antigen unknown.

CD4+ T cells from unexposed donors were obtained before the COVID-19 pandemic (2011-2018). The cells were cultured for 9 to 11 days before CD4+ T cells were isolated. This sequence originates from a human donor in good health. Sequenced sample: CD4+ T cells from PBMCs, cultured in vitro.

The CDR3 sequence: CASSLGRDYGYTF. The CDR3 nucleotides read TGCGCCAGCAGCTTGGGACGGGACTATGGCTACACCTTC. The chain combines TRBV5-1 with TRBJ1-2; D not certain. CDR1 is SGHRS and CDR2 is YFSETQ in the germline V gene. Between the trimmed V and J ends, which lost 0 bases and 3 bases, there was a span of 6 bases. The CDR3 has 13 residues. Full variable domain (rest looked up from reference TRBV5-1 and TRBJ1-2): KAGVTQTPRYLIKTRGQQVTLSCSPISGHRSVSWYQQTPGQGLQFLFEYFSETQRNKGNFPGRFSGRQFSNSRSEMNVSTLELGDSALYLCASSLGRDYGYTFGSGTRLTVV.